This T cell receptor beta chain originates from a study of human CD4 T cells and Enterobacteriaceae. This clone has just a few counts. Its cognate antigen is unknown. General study points: Ex vivo clonotype reactivity was inferred only by sequence matching.

Memory CD4+ T cells were sorted as all CD4+ cells except CD45RA+CCR7+CD95- naive cells, over 95% pure. CD4 and CD14 magnetic microbeads positively selected total CD4+ T cells and monocytes. CD8+, CD14+, CD16+, CD56+, CD19+ and CD25-bright cells were excluded before sorting. Trimming took 1 base from V and 3 from J, leaving 6 bases between them. This CDR3 has 13 residues. Germline V gene data show CDR1 as MNHNS and CDR2 as SASEGT. Clones were read by immunoSEQ multiplex PCR, and TCRdb kept only the in-frame ones, dropping some. The data show tens of thousands of clones, approximately 84% seen once. The chain recombines TRBV6-1 with TRBJ1-2, with D tentatively TRBD1 (5 bases). Sequencing used memory CD4+ T cells from blood. This TCR was sampled from a human donor in good health. In DNA, the CDR3 is TGTGCCAGCAGTGAAGTGGGGGACTATGGCTACACCTTC. Translated: CASSEVGDYGYTF.